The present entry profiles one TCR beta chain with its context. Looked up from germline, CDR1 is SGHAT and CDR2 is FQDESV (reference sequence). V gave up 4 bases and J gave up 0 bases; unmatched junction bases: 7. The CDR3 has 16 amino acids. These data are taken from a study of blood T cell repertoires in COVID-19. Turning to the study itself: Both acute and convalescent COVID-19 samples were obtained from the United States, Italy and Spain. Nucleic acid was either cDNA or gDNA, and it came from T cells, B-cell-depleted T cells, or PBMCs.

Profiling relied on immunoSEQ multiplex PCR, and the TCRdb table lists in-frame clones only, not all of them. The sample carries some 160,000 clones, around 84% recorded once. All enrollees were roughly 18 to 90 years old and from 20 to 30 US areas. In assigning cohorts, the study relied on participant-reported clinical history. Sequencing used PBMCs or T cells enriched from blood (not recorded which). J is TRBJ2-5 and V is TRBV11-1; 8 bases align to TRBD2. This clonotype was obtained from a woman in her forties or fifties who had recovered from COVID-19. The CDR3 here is CASSSRLARYQETQYF. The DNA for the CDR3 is TGTGCCAGCAGCTCACGACTAGCGCGGTACCAAGAGACCCAGTACTTC.